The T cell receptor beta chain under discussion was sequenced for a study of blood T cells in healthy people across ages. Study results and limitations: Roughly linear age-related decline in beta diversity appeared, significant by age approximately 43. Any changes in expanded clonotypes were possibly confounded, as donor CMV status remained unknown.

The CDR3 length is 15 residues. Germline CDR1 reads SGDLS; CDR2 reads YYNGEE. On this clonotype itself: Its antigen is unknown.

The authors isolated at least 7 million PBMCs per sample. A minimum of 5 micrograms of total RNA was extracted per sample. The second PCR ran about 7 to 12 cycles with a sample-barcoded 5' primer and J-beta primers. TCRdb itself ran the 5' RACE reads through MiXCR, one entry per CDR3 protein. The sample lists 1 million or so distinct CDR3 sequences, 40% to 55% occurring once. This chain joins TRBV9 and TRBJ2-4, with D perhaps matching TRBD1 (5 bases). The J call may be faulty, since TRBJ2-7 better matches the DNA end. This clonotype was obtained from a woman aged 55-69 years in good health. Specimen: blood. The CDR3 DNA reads TGTGCCAGCAGCGTAGGACAGCAAGAGTACTACGAGCAGTACTTC. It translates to CASSVGQQEYYEQYF.